This T cell receptor (beta chain) was recorded in a study of long-term antiretroviral therapy in people with HIV (dated 2022 in TCRdb). Describing the broader study: The earliest samples were collected approximately a decade before the 2015 WHO recommendation for immediate ART, a period when ART was typically delayed until CD4 counts fell. No cross-contamination during QIAcube processing was seen in test extractions of a monoclonal T-cell line run alongside 30 or so polyclonal samples. Whether ART initiation and durable HIV suppression were associated with changes in peripheral blood TRB repertoire composition and diversity was tested in a retrospective serial study. About 35% of the 30 participants with HIV were female. From fewer than 35 adults with confirmed HIV infection, the cohort provided approximately 190 cryopreserved PBMC samples, gathered serially across a mean of around six years (range 1-12).

Inclusion was restricted to participants for whom at least one PBMC sample before ART initiation and at least two post-ART samples were available. All participants with HIV were treated in the United States of America. Before DNA extraction, cryopreserved samples containing about 0.95-10 million PBMC were thawed and washed. At the time of the earliest PBMC sample for each participant with HIV, ages ranged from roughly 20 to 54 years. Per participant, PBMC samples came from 1-4 timepoints prior to ART initiation and 2-8 timepoints following ART initiation, for a median of 7 samples. For every participant, serial HIV viral load, CD4+ T-cell count, ART history and demographic data were obtained. Genomic DNA was extracted from unsorted PBMC with a Qiagen kit on a QIAcube, processed in batches of 12 samples. The investigation overall reported the following: Because pre-ART samples had limited cell numbers, unsorted PBMC were profiled rather than sorted CD4+ and CD8+ T cells. CDR3 length ranges in HIV repertoires were narrower than in controls, and network structure suggested an antigen-experienced repertoire with only a slight naive shift after ART. The repertoire was dominated across all time points by expanded TRB clones identified before ART initiation, although this dominance was seen to fluctuate and to decrease in many PLHIV after ART. The samples span the years 2004 to 2017, and the ART regimens used may be less effective than current regimens. Since PBMC availability was limited, sequencing covered only the TCR beta chain, with no alpha chain pairing. Inferences about post-ART repertoire changes are limited because no data were available on ART adherence, viral resistance or therapy changes. Starting ART was linked to a significant rise in TRB diversity, yet even after long-term ART the diversity remained significantly lower than in transplant donor controls.

The immunoSEQ hsTCRB v3.0 assay was used at survey level resolution for TRB variable region sequencing. A depth of roughly 40,000-55,000 T-cell genomes per sample was targeted for TRB sequencing. TRB libraries were pooled and sequenced on an Illumina MiSeq using a v3 150-cycle kit. Under the source paper's analysis protocol: Repertoire analysis was run in R within a reproducible Nextflow workflow that covered QC, data transformation and analysis. LymphoSeq2, an R package for AIRR-Seq data exploration, was used to implement custom analyses. A few samples that produced fewer than 5000 total TRB sequences were removed, so 180 or so HIV repertoires were analyzed. Of the 188 retained HIV repertoires, about 60 were collected before and approximately 130 after ART initiation. Repertoires were downsampled to 5000 TRB nucleotide sequences, with summary statistics averaged over 100 downsampling iterations. The analysis kept only TRB sequences whose CDR3 regions were at least seven amino acids long. Two measures captured diversity: a Shannon entropy-derived clonality score and the Gini coefficient. In the repertoire networks, any two of the top 5000 CDR3 amino acid sequences were linked whenever the two sequences differed by an edit distance of one. GLIPH2 predicted antigen specificity groups and MHC restriction for TRB CDR3 amino acid sequences. To flag known CMV, EBV, HIV or tissue antigen associations, CDR3 amino acid sequences were matched against VDJdb and McPAS-TCR. Pre-ART, post-ART and control groups were compared with Wilcoxon signed-rank tests and Holm-Bonferroni correction. TCRdb mirrors the immuneACCESS table, restricted to in-frame sequences. Some clones are absent from its copies; in checked studies, under half trace to an unresolved V gene, and the reason for the others is unknown. That table supplies the V and J calls and clone size; D and trimming were determined from the DNA. The sample profile shows about 44,000 clones; around 96% of them were found once. Around 3% of the sample lies in the top ten.

CDR3 length: 16 amino acids, cysteine to phenylalanine. Here the CDR3 DNA is all that survives: 48 bases in frame from base 1. V is clipped by 0 bases and J by 6 bases, and the sequence between their germline boundaries is 18 bases long. Via the germline V gene, CDR1 is MNHEY and CDR2 SVGAGI. Of note for this clone: The antigen this receptor binds is unknown. No base qualities exist here, and no much larger clone lies one base off it.

This sequence was found in a woman in her fifties or sixties with HIV. The V and J genes are TRBV6-5 and TRBJ2-7; TRBD1 is possibly the D segment (6 matching bases). The sequenced sample was unsorted PBMCs, obtained 3.7 years after starting antiretroviral therapy. The nucleotide sequence reads as follows: TGTGCCAGCAGTTACTCTCTGGGGGCAGGGCCATTCGAGCAGTACTTC. It encodes CASSYSLGAGPFEQYF.